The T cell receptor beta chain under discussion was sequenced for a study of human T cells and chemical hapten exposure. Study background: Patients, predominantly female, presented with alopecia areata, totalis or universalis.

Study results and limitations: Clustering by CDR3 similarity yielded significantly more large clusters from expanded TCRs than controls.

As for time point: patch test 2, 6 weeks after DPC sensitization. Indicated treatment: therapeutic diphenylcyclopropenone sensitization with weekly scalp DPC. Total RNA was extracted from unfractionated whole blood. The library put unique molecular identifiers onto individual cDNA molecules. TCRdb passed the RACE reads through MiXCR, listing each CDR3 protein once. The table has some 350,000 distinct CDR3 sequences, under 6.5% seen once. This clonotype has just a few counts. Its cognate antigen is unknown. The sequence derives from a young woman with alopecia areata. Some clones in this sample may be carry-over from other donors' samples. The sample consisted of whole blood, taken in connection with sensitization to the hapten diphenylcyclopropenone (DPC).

The CDR3 nucleotides read TGTGCCATCAGTAATGGTTGGGGGGGGAGCTCCTACGAGCAGTACTTC. As protein: CAISNGWGGSSYEQYF. This chain uses TRBV10-3 with TRBJ2-7; 7 positions agree with TRBD2. Looked up from germline, CDR1 is ENHRY and CDR2 is SYGVKD. After removal of 5 bases from V and 0 bases from J, the junction contained 10 bases not matched to a gene. CDR3 length equals 16 residues.